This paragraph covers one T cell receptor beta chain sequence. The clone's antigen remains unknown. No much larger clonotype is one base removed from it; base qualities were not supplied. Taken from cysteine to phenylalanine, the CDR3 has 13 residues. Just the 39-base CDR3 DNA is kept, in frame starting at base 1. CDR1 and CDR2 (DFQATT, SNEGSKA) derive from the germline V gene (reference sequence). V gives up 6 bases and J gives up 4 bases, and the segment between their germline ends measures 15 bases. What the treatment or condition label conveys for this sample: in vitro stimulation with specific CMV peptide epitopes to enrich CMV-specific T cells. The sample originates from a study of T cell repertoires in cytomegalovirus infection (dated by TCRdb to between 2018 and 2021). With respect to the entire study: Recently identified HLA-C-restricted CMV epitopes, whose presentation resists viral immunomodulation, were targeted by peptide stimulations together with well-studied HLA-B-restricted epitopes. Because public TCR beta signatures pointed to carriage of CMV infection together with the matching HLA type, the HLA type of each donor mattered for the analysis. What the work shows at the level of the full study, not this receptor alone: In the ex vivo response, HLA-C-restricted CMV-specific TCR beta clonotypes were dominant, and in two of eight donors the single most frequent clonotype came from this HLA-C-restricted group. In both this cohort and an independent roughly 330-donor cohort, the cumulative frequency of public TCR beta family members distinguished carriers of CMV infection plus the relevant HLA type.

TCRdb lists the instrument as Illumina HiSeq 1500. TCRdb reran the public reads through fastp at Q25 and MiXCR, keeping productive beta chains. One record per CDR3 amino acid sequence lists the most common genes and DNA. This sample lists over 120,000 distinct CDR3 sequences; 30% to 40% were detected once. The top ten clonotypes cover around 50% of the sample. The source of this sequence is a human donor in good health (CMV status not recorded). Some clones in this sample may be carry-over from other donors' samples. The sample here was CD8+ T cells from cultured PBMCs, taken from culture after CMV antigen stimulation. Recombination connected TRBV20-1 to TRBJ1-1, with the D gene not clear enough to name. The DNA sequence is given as TGCAGTGCCAGCAGCGTGATCGGCACTGAAGCTTTCTTT. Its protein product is CSASSVIGTEAFF.